Following are 6 T cell receptor beta chains from one sample sequenced in a study of T cell changes during pregnancy in multiple sclerosis. Measured with immunoSEQ multiplex PCR; TCRdb has only the in-frame clones, and not every one. This table has about 89,000 clones, 94% appearing once. The sequencing used peripheral blood, collected in the third trimester of pregnancy. These receptor sequences come from a female donor with multiple sclerosis, enrolled in a pregnancy study.

This chain links TRBV19 with TRBJ1-2, with 7 bases fitting TRBD1. V was clipped by 6 bases and J by 2 bases; unmatched bases: 3. From germline, CDR1 is LNHDA and CDR2 SQIVND (reference sequence). This CDR3 comprises 13 residues. The CDR3 DNA reads as TGTGCCAGTAGGACGACAGGGAACTATGGCTACACCTTC. Amino acids: CASRTTGNYGYTF.

This clone was found once. This chain uses TRBV7-3 with TRBJ1-1; 7 bases are a match to TRBD1. Unmatched junction bases numbered 14, after V lost 5 bases and J lost 11 bases. The CDR3 has 14 amino acids. From germline, CDR1 is SGHTA and CDR2 FQGTGA. This chain's CDR3 is CASSVPGGGGEAFF. The CDR3 bases are TGTGCCAGCAGCGTTCCGGGAGGGGGCGGAGAGGCTTTCTTT.

Here the CDR3 DNA reads TGCGCCAGCAGCTTGGAGGAGGCGGGACGACAGTATTTT. It yields the protein CASSLEEAGRQYF. The rearrangement joins TRBV5-1 to TRBJ2-3; D is perhaps TRBD2 (6 bases). The V gene lost 0 bases and the J gene lost 12 bases, with 14 bases spanning the gap. Per germline, CDR1 SGHRS and CDR2 YFSETQ. This CDR3 has 13 residues.

J is TRBJ2-7 and V is TRBV2, with 9 bases aligning to TRBD1. Germline CDR1 SNHLY, CDR2 FYNNEI. Trimming removed 9 bases from V and 3 bases from J; junction bases left unmatched: 9. There are 14 residues in the CDR3. CDR3 DNA: TGTGCCAGTGCGGGACAGGGTAATGTCTACGAGCAGTACTTC. As protein: CASAGQGNVYEQYF.

The CDR3 sequence is CASSQVGTTLYQETQYF. The CDR3 DNA sequence: TGCGCCAGCAGCCAAGTCGGGACAACCCTTTACCAAGAGACCCAGTACTTC. The genes are TRBV4-1 and TRBJ2-5; TRBD1 is a possible D gene (6 bases). The V gene lost 1 base and the J gene lost 0 bases, with 15 bases spanning the gap. Germline CDR1 is MGHRA and CDR2 is YSYEKL. This CDR3 has 17 amino acids.

The chain joins TRBV27 to TRBJ2-1; 8 positions agree with TRBD2. V was pared by 8 bases and J by 4 bases, with 13 bases of the junction left unmatched. The germline V gene encodes CDR1 MNHEY and CDR2 SMNVEV (reference sequence). CDR3 size: 16 residues. The CDR3 protein is CASSRGGGPIYNEQFF. The CDR3 DNA reads TGTGCCAGCTCCCGGGGGGGAGGGCCTATATACAATGAGCAGTTCTTC.